The TCR beta chain under discussion was sequenced for a study of cytomegalovirus exposure and HLA in healthy donors. The PCR contained 60 Vbeta and 13 Jbeta primers. Clones were sequenced by immunoSEQ multiplex PCR, and TCRdb holds only the in-frame ones, with some missing. This sample carries 110,000 or so clones, roughly four fifths of them seen once, and the ten largest clones take around 2.3%. This clone was detected a few times. V gave up 4 bases and J gave up 3 bases, with 13 bases separating them. CDR1 is SGHRS and CDR2 is YFSETQ in the germline V gene. The CDR3 is 14 amino acids. Unrecorded immune exposure was likely among donors, who were nominally healthy when sampled.

The TCR originated in a woman aged 18-29 years in good health and CMV-seronegative. The chain combines TRBV5-1 with TRBJ1-1; a weak D match, TRBD1 (6 bases). The sequencing sample was made of PBMCs. The CDR3 region has the DNA TGCGCCAGCAGCAAAGAGGGGACATACACTGAAGCTTTCTTT. Amino acid sequence: CASSKEGTYTEAFF.